The present TCR beta chain was sequenced within a study of shared clonotypes between healthy human individuals. Overall study results and limits: Limitation of the genetic and exposure-history diversity represented came from the few donors. Clonotype sharing among donors, it was expected, would be affected by sequencing depth.

CDR1 is SGHNT, CDR2 YYREEE, per germline (reference sequence). The length of the CDR3 is 14 residues. Losses at the gene ends were 4 bases for V and 7 bases for J; bases not matched to a gene: 8. Repertoires were generated with immunoSEQ multiplex PCR, while TCRdb's copy carries only in-frame clones and drops some. The sample lists some 1 million clones, about 75% occurring once. This clone appeared once. Antigen: not known. CD4+ cell separation produced CD45RA+ naive and CD45RA-negative memory subsets. The gene calls are TRBV5-4 and TRBJ2-4; 7 nucleotides agree with TRBD1. This receptor was taken from a man younger than 30 in good health. Sequencing input: memory CD4+ T cells sorted from blood. Subset described: CD45RA-negative fraction. The CDR3 region has the DNA TGTGCCAGCAGCCCATCTGGACAGGATAACATTCAGTACTTC. Protein product: CASSPSGQDNIQYF.